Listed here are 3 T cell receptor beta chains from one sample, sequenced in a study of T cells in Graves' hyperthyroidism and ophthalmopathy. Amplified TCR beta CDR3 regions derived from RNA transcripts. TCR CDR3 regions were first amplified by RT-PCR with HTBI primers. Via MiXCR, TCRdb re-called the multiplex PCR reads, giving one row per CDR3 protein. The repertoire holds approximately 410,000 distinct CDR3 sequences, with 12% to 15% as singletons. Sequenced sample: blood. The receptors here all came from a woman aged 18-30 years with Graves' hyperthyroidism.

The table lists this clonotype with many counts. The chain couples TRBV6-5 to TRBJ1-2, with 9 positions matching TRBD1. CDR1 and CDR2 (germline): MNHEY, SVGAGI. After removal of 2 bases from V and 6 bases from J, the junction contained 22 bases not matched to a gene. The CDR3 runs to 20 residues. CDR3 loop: CASSYPRRGNPGQGRNGYTF. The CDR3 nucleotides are TGTGCCAGCAGTTACCCTCGTAGGGGTAATCCGGGACAGGGAAGAAATGGCTACACCTTC.

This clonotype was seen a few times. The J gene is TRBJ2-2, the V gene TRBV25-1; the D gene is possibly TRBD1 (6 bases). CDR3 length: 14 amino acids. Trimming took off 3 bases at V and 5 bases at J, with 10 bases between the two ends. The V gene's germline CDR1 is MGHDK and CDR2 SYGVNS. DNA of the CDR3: TGTGCCAGCAGTGAGCTTACAGGGACCGGGGAGCTGTTTTTT. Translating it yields CASSELTGTGELFF.

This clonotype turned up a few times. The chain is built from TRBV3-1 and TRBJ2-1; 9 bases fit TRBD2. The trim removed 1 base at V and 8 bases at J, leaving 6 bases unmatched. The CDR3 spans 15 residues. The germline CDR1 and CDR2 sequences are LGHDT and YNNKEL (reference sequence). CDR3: CASSQGGRAFDEQFF. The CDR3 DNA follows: TGTGCCAGCAGCCAAGGCGGGAGGGCCTTCGATGAGCAGTTCTTC.